This T cell receptor beta chain was recorded in a study of T cell repertoires in cytomegalovirus infection. Looking at the study overall: CMV epitopes in the study were HLA-C-restricted (recently identified) and HLA-B-restricted (well studied). Both a matching HLA type and CMV infection were indicated by public TCR beta signatures. Overall study findings and caveats: People with CMV and the relevant HLA were identified by cumulative public TCR beta family frequency. In two of eight donors, the top clonotype was HLA-C-restricted CMV-specific.

V lost 5 bases to trimming and J lost 6 bases, with 11 bases between them. Germline values: CDR1 MGHRA, CDR2 YSYEKL. CDR3 size: 13 residues. TCRdb re-called the reads with MiXCR, one entry per CDR3 protein. The table records about 770,000 distinct CDR3 sequences, 25% to 30% of them present only once. This clonotype was seen more than once but under ten times. Its target is unknown. Material: cultured CD8+ T cells from PBMCs, obtained from culture after CMV antigen stimulation. The rearrangement uses TRBV4-1 and TRBJ1-5, with no clear D. This clonotype originated in a human donor in good health (CMV status not recorded). Some clones in this sample may be carry-over from other donors' samples. CDR3 loop: CASSETEAQPQHF. The CDR3 coding sequence is TGCGCCAGCAGCGAGACTGAGGCTCAGCCCCAGCATTTT.